The following is a TCR beta chain sequence with its context. Source study methods: Reference gene primer amplification gave estimated nucleated cell counts. Profiling relied on immunoSEQ multiplex PCR, and the TCRdb table lists in-frame clones only, not all of them. Clone size and the V and J calls come from that table; the DNA yielded D and trimming. Of tens of thousands of clones listed, roughly 90% are singletons. This entry is derived from a study of blood T cell repertoires in COVID-19. Across the whole study: The United States, Italy and Spain provided the acute and convalescent COVID-19 samples. T cells, B-cell-depleted T cells, or PBMCs provided the cDNA or gDNA that served as material.

Germline-derived CDR1 and CDR2 are LGHDT and YNNKEL (reference sequence). The length of the CDR3 is 11 residues. V gave up 8 bases and J gave up 6 bases, with 9 bases separating them. J is TRBJ2-3 and V is TRBV3-1 (or the pseudogene TRBV3-2); D is unclear. This TCR was sampled from a woman aged 55-69 years with active COVID-19. The sample comprised peripheral blood. The CDR3 DNA reads as TGTGCCAGCTGCAATCGGGATACGCAGTATTTT. Protein product: CASCNRDTQYF.